Sample share makes the clone carrying this TCR beta chain medium-sized (0.01 to 0.1%). What it recognizes is unknown. The data derive from a study of spatial heterogeneity in lung cancer. All TCR cDNA molecules were individually tagged with a unique molecular identifier. One entry per CDR3 protein results from TCRdb running MiXCR on the 5' RACE reads. The sample has roughly 5,000 distinct CDR3 sequences, 7% to 8% seen once. The time point: sample taken at primary tumor resection. Donors were some 72 untreated early-stage non-small cell lung cancer patients. TCRs were sequenced from unsorted whole RNA of tumor, nontumor lung or PBMC. Findings and caveats of the study: Tumors with more nonsynonymous mutations had more expanded intratumoral alpha and beta TCRs.

The specimen comprised lung tumor tissue, sampled at surgery. The TCR comes from a female donor with early-stage non-small cell lung cancer.

As DNA, the CDR3 is TGTGCCAGCAGCGGGAGCACGGGGCCTGAGCAGTTCTTC. It specifies CASSGSTGPEQFF. The chain combines TRBV11-3 with TRBJ2-1; D may match TRBD1 or TRBD2 (5 bases each). Trimming stripped 5 bases from V and 9 bases from J, with 14 bases between. This CDR3 is 13 amino acids long. From germline, CDR1 is SGHNT and CDR2 YENEEA.